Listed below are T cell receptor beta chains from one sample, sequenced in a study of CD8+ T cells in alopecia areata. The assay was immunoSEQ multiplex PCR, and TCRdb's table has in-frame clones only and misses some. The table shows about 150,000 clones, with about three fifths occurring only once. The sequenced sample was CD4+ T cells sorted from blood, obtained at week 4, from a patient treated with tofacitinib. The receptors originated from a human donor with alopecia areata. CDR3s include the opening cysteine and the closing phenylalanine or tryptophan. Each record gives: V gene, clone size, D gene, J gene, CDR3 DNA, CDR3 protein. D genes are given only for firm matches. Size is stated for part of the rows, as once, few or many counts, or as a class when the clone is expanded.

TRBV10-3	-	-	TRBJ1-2	TGTGCCATCAGTGAGCCCTCGGAAGGGTACTATGGCTACACCTTC	CAISEPSEGYYGYTF
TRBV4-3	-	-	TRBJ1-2	TGCGCCAGCAGCCATGTGCGACCGGCAGGAGGGTATAATGGCTACACCTTC	CASSHVRPAGGYNGYTF
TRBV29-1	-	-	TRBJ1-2	TGCAGCGTCGCGGGGAGTGGCTACACCTTC	CSVAGSGYTF
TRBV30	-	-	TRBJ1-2	TGTGCCAGACCGGAGGCTAACTATGGCTACACCTTC	CARPEANYGYTF
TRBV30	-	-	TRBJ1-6	TGTGCCTGGAGCGCACAGGGAGTGGGCAATTCACCCCTCCACTTT	CAWSAQGVGNSPLHF
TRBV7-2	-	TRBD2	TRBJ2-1	TGTGCCAGCTGCTTATCCCTAGCGGGGGGGCTCGGGGAGCAGTTCTTC	CASCLSLAGGLGEQFF
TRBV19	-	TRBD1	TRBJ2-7	TGTGCCAGTTCTCGGGACAGCTACGAGCAGTACTTC	CASSRDSYEQYF
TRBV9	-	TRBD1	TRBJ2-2	TGTGCCAGCAGCGTGACTGACAGGGCTCCCGGGGAGCTGTTTTTT	CASSVTDRAPGELFF
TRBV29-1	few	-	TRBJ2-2	TGCAGCGTTGGGCCTACGAACACCGGGGAGCTGTTTTTT	CSVGPTNTGELFF
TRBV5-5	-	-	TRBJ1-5	TGTGCCAGCACCTTAGGCCCGGGCGATTATAAGCCCCAGCATTTT	CASTLGPGDYKPQHF
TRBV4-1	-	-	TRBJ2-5	TGCGCCAGCAGCCTAGGATCCGCAGGGGCCCAGACCCAGTACTTC	CASSLGSAGAQTQYF
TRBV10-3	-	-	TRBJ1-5	TGTGCCATCAGTGACGACCAGGGGAGTTATCAGCCCCAGCATTTT	CAISDDQGSYQPQHF
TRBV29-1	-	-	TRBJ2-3	TGCAGCGTTGGGGGCACAGATACGCAGTATTTT	CSVGGTDTQYF
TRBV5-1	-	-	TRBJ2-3	TGCGCCAGCAGCTTAAAACAGGGCCCAGATACGCAGTATTTT	CASSLKQGPDTQYF
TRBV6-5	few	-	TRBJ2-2	TGTGCCAGCAGTTACAAAATGGGCACCGGGGAGCTGTTTTTT	CASSYKMGTGELFF
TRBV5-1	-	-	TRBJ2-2	TGCGCCAGCAGCTTGGATGAGGGGGGCACCGGGGAGCTGTTTTTT	CASSLDEGGTGELFF
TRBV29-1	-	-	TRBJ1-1	TGCAGTTCTCAGGGGCGGCAGAACACTGAAGCTTTCTTT	CSSQGRQNTEAFF
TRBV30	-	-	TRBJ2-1	TGTGCCTGGAGTACTACATCTGTTAGGAATGAGCAGTTCTTC	CAWSTTSVRNEQFF
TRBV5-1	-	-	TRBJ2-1	TGCGCCAGCAGCTTGACAGGGAGCACTGAGCAGTTCTTC	CASSLTGSTEQFF
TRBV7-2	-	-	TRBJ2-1	TGTGCCAGCAGCTTAGTTCTAGCAGACGAGCAGTTCTTC	CASSLVLADEQFF
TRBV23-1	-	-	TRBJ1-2	TGCGCCAGCAGTCAACCAGGTTGCTATTACTATGGCTACACCTTC	CASSQPGCYYYGYTF
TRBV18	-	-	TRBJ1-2	TGTGCCAGCTCACCCGAATCAGGGCTTGGCTACACCTTC	CASSPESGLGYTF
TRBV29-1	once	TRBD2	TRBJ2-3	TGCAGCGTTGATGTGAGCGGGGCCGCAGATACGCAGTATTTT	CSVDVSGAADTQYF
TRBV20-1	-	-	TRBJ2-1	TGCAGTGCTTCTAGGGGCGATGAGCAGTTCTTC	CSASRGDEQFF
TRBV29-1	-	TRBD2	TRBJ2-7	TGCAGCGCTGGGCTAGCGGACTCCTACGAGCAGTACTTC	CSAGLADSYEQYF
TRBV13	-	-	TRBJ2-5	TGTGCCAGCAGCTGGCAAGAGACCCAGTACTTC	CASSWQETQYF
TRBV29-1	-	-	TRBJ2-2	TGCAGCGTTGAGGGCCCCGGGGGGCTTAACACCGGGGAGCTGTTTTTT	CSVEGPGGLNTGELFF
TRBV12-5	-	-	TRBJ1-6	TGTGCTAGTGGTACTGTAGGATCACCCCTCCACTTT	CASGTVGSPLHF
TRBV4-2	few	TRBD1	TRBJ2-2	TGTGCCAGCAGCCAGGACAGGGCTCTGGCCGGGGAGCTGTTTTTT	CASSQDRALAGELFF
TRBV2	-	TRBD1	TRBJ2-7	TGTGCCAGCACCGGGACAGGGTTTCTGTACTTC	CASTGTGFLYF
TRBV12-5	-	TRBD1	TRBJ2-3	TGTGCTAGTGGTTTGCTCGTCGGGACAGGGGGCGTAGATACGCAGTATTTT	CASGLLVGTGGVDTQYF
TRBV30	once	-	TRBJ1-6	TGTGCCTGGACCGGAGGGTTTAATTCACCCCTCCACTTT	CAWTGGFNSPLHF
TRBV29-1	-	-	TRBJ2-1	TGCAGCATCTCCGGGGGTCGCTCCTACAATGAGCAGTTCTTC	CSISGGRSYNEQFF
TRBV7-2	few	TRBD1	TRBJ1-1	TGTGCCAGCAGCCCAACGACAGGGAGGGGCACTGAAGCTTTCTTT	CASSPTTGRGTEAFF
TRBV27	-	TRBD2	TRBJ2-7	TGTGCCAGCAGTACCTACCAGCGGGGTGCCAGAGAGCAGTACTTC	CASSTYQRGAREQYF
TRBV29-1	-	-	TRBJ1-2	TGCAGCGTTGGCGCTGGGAGGAGCTACACCTTC	CSVGAGRSYTF
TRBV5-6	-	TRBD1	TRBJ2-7	TGTGCCAGCAGCCGGCCGGACAGGGGAGTCTACGAGCAGTACTTC	CASSRPDRGVYEQYF
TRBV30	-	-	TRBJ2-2	TGTGCCTCCTCCTTGTCGGGGGTGAACACCGGGGAGCTGTTTTTT	CASSLSGVNTGELFF
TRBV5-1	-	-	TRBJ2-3	TGCGCCAGCAGCTTGGTTGCTGAAACAGATACGCAGTATTTT	CASSLVAETDTQYF
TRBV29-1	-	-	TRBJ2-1	TGCAGCGTTGTTAGGGTTGACAATGAGCAGTTCTTC	CSVVRVDNEQFF
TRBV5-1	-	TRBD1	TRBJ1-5	TGCGCCAGCAGCTTGGTAGGGGGCGGTCAGCCCCAGCATTTT	CASSLVGGGQPQHF
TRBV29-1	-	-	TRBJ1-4	TGCAGCGTTGGGGGAACACGGGGGTTTGAGGAAAAACTGTTTTTT	CSVGGTRGFEEKLFF
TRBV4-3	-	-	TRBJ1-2	TGCGCCAGCAGTATTGATCAGGGGCCTGGAGGCTACACCTTC	CASSIDQGPGGYTF
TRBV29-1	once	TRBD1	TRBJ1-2	TGCAGCGTTGAAGTATTCGGCAGGGGGCGCCCAGTCTATGGCTACACCTTC	CSVEVFGRGRPVYGYTF
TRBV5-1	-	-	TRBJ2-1	TGCGCCAGCAGCTTGGGGGGACCGGGGTCCTACAATGAGCAGTTCTTC	CASSLGGPGSYNEQFF
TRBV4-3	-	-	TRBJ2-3	TGCGCCAGCAGCCAATCTGGGTCTGCCTATACGCAGTATTTT	CASSQSGSAYTQYF
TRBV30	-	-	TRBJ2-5	TGTGCCTGGAGTTCCGTAGAGACCCAGTACTTC	CAWSSVETQYF
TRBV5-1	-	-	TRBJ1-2	TGCGCCAGCAGCCCGGGCCTCAACTATGGCTACACCTTC	CASSPGLNYGYTF
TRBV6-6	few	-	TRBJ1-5	TGTGCCAGCAGTTACGACCATAGCAATCAGCCCCAGCATTTT	CASSYDHSNQPQHF
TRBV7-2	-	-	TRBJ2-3	TGTGCCAGCAGCTCCAGGACTAGCACAGATACGCAGTATTTT	CASSSRTSTDTQYF
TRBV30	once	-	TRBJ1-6	TGTGCCTGGAGTGTTTTCGTGACAGCGGGGAATTCACCCCTCCACTTT	CAWSVFVTAGNSPLHF
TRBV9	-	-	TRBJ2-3	TGTGCCAGCAGCACCCGGGGTGACATAGCAGATACGCAGTATTTT	CASSTRGDIADTQYF
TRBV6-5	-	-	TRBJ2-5	TGTGCCAGCAGTTACTCTTTACGGCAGGGGGGCGAGACCCAGTACTTC	CASSYSLRQGGETQYF
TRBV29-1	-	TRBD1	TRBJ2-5	TGCAGCGTCTCCCGGGACAGGGATATCGGGACCCAGTACTTC	CSVSRDRDIGTQYF
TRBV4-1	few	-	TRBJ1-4	TGCGCCAGCAGCGGCTTGGGACGGGAAAGGGGGAATGAAAAACTGTTTTTT	CASSGLGRERGNEKLFF
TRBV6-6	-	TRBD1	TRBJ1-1	TGTGCCAGCAGGATTCCGGGACAGGCGAACACTGAAGCTTTCTTT	CASRIPGQANTEAFF
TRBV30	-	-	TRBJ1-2	TGTGCCTGGAGGAGGGGGGGCTACACCTTC	CAWRRGGYTF
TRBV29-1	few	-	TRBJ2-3	TGCAGCGTGGCAGGGGATGGGAGCACAGATACGCAGTATTTT	CSVAGDGSTDTQYF